A single sample gave rise to the 14 T cell receptor beta chains below, sequenced in a study of early T cells in non-severe SARS-CoV-2 infection. Via MiXCR, TCRdb re-called the 5' RACE reads, giving one row per CDR3 protein. Among fewer than 85,000 distinct CDR3 sequences listed, approximately 12% were seen once. The material sequenced was whole blood. Receptors originate from an adult who was a healthcare worker with PCR-confirmed SARS-CoV-2 infection or an uninfected control (not recorded which).

This clonotype appeared many times. V and J are TRBV7-9 and TRBJ2-1; 9 nucleotides agree with TRBD2. CDR3 length: 16 residues. Germline CDR1 SEHNR, CDR2 FQNEAQ (reference sequence). V trimming: 3 bases; J trimming: 7 bases; junction bases outside the gene matches: 10. CDR3 amino acids: CASSLPRVSGRNEQFF. The CDR3 DNA is TGTGCCAGCAGCTTGCCTCGTGTTAGCGGGAGAAATGAGCAGTTCTTC. The full variable domain, completed using reference TRBV7-9 and TRBJ2-1, is DTGVSQNPRHKITKRGQNVTFRCDPISEHNRLYWYRQTLGQGPEFLTYFQNEAQLEKSRLLSDRFSAERPKGSFSTLEIQRTEQGDSAMYLCASSLPRVSGRNEQFFGPGTRLTVL.

Details on this clonotype: A much larger clone is a single base away; this may be a read error. The chain carries TRBV28 and TRBJ2-7; D gene unclear. The CDR3 is made up of 12 amino acids. Looked up from germline, CDR1 is MDHEN and CDR2 is SYDVKM. The CDR3 reads CAGSFREYEQYF. The CDR3 nucleotides read TGTGCCGGCAGTTTTCGAGAGTACGAGCAGTACTTC.

In this sample, this clonotype turned up many times. V gene TRBV28 combines with J gene TRBJ2-2; a possible D gene is TRBD1 (5 bases). Trimming removed 7 bases from V and 1 base from J, with 7 bases in between. The CDR3 extends over 13 amino acids. Germline V CDR1 and CDR2: MDHEN, SYDVKM. The CDR3 reads CASNTGNTGELFF. The CDR3 DNA reads as TGTGCCAGCAACACAGGGAACACCGGGGAGCTGTTTTTT.

At least ten counts were recorded for this clonotype. The rearrangement joins TRBV19 to TRBJ2-1; TRBD2 matches at 8 bases. Germline loops: CDR1 LNHDA, CDR2 SQIVND (reference sequence). The CDR3 is made up of 15 amino acids. V shed 3 bases, J shed 8 bases, and the junction held 9 bases outside the gene matches. The CDR3 protein is CASSIVAGGVDEQFF. CDR3 DNA: TGTGCCAGTAGTATTGTGGCGGGAGGTGTGGATGAGCAGTTCTTC.

The sample holds many counts of this clonotype. The J gene is TRBJ1-1, the V gene TRBV28; 8 bases map to TRBD1. V shed 7 bases and J 1 base; nucleotides not matched to a gene: 5. Germline V gene lookup returns CDR1 MDHEN and CDR2 SYDVKM. This CDR3 region has 14 residues. CDR3 DNA: TGTGCCAGCAATACAGGGGGAACGAACACTGAAGCTTTCTTT. Its translation: CASNTGGTNTEAFF.

This clonotype was counted many times. This rearrangement joins TRBV7-2 to TRBJ2-7; 14 positions agree with TRBD2. Trimming at V came to 5 bases and at J to 6 bases, leaving 9 bases not matched to a gene. CDR3 length equals 16 residues. CDR1 is SGHTA, CDR2 FQGNSA, per germline. CDR3 DNA: TGTGCCAGCAGCCCTATCGGACTAGCGGGAGGTTCCGAGCAGTACTTC. Residues: CASSPIGLAGGSEQYF.

This clonotype was observed many times. The V call is TRBV7-9, the J call TRBJ1-6, with D possibly matching TRBD1 (5 bases). The ends were cut back, 5 bases at V and 6 bases at J, with 8 bases in the middle. This CDR3 region has 13 residues. Per the germline V gene, CDR1 is SEHNR and CDR2 is FQNEAQ (reference sequence). The CDR3 loop reads CASSQDSNSPLHF. For the CDR3, the DNA is TGTGCCAGCAGCCAAGACAGTAATTCACCCCTCCACTTT.

In this sample, this clonotype turned up many times. This chain uses TRBV19 with TRBJ2-7, with 12 bases lining up with TRBD2. Germline V lookup: CDR1 LNHDA, CDR2 SQIVND (reference sequence). This CDR3 has 15 residues. Trimming at V came to 5 bases and at J to 6 bases, leaving 8 bases not matched to a gene. CDR3 loop: CASSVRLAGVTEQYF. The CDR3 region has the DNA TGTGCCAGTAGTGTAAGACTAGCGGGAGTTACCGAGCAGTACTTC.

DNA for the CDR3: TGCAGCGTTCGGGAAGAGACCCAGTACTTC. Translation gives CSVREETQYF. The chain carries TRBV29-1 and TRBJ2-5; D ambiguous. The CDR3 length is 10 residues. Looked up from germline, CDR1 is SQVTM and CDR2 is ANQGSEA. Trimming pared 5 bases from V and 3 bases from J, leaving 4 bases between.

This clonotype came up many times. CDR3 in amino acids: CASSIGLAGELETQYF. CDR3 nucleotide sequence: TGCGCCAGCAGCATTGGACTTGCGGGAGAGTTGGAGACCCAGTACTTC. V usage is TRBV5-1 and J usage is TRBJ2-5; TRBD2 matches 7 bases. J was trimmed by 5 bases and V by 4 bases; bases with no gene match: 14. From germline, CDR1 is SGHRS and CDR2 YFSETQ. CDR3 length: 16 residues.

This clonotype was detected ten times or more. V gene TRBV20-1 combines with J gene TRBJ1-5, with 9 nucleotides matching TRBD1. CDR3 length: 21 residues. CDR1 is DFQATT and CDR2 is SNEGSKA in the germline V gene (reference sequence). The trim removed 6 bases at V and 0 bases at J, leaving 24 bases unmatched. The CDR3 nucleotides read TGCAGTGCGCAGAGCGCATTCTACAGGGGGCAGGGTCCGTATAGCAATCAGCCCCAGCATTTT. Translated: CSAQSAFYRGQGPYSNQPQHF.

This clonotype was seen many times. This chain links TRBV29-1 with TRBJ2-5; D tentatively fits TRBD1 or TRBD2 (5 bases each). CDR1 SQVTM and CDR2 ANQGSEA come from the germline V gene. The V end was cut by 4 bases, the J end by 5 bases, with 5 bases between. The CDR3 is 10 amino acids. The CDR3 nucleotides are TGCAGCGTTGGGGGGGAGACCCAGTACTTC. Translation: CSVGGETQYF.

This clonotype was detected many times. This chain links TRBV20-1 with TRBJ1-2, with 10 bases matching TRBD1. CDR1 and CDR2 from the germline V gene are DFQATT and SNEGSKA (reference sequence). V gave up 3 bases and J gave up 2 bases; unmatched junction bases: 9. The CDR3 is 16 residues long. The CDR3 loop reads CSASLHPGQGNYGYTF. Written as DNA, the CDR3 is TGCAGTGCTAGTCTCCATCCGGGACAGGGGAACTATGGCTACACCTTC.

This clonotype was seen at least ten times. This sequence joins TRBV7-6 and TRBJ2-7; TRBD2 is a possible D gene (6 bases). Trimming pared 3 bases from V and 7 bases from J, leaving 13 bases between. The CDR3 spans 13 residues. CDR1 is SGHVS, CDR2 FNYEAQ, per germline. The CDR3, as DNA: TGTGCCAGCAGCTTCCACAATGGGGGGGAGCAGTACTTC. It encodes CASSFHNGGEQYF.